This T cell receptor (beta chain) was identified in a study of OX40 agonist ivuxolimab in advanced cancers. CDR1 is SGHDT and CDR2 is YYEEEE in the germline V gene. With 0 bases removed from V and 1 base from J, the gap between germline ends came to 7 bases. The CDR3 has 14 amino acids. Sequencing used immunoSEQ multiplex PCR; TCRdb keeps in-frame clones, though not all of them. The sample contains over 50,000 clones, about 88% of which appear only once. The V call is TRBV5-6, the J call TRBJ1-2, with D unresolved. The TCR comes from an adult with an advanced solid tumor such as melanoma, head and neck, liver or kidney cancer. The specimen comprised CD4+ or CD8+ T cells sorted from blood, sampled in a trial of the OX40 agonist ivuxolimab. CDR3 nucleotide sequence: TGTGCCAGCAGCTTGGACGAGGATAACTATGGCTACACCTTC. Translation gives CASSLDEDNYGYTF.